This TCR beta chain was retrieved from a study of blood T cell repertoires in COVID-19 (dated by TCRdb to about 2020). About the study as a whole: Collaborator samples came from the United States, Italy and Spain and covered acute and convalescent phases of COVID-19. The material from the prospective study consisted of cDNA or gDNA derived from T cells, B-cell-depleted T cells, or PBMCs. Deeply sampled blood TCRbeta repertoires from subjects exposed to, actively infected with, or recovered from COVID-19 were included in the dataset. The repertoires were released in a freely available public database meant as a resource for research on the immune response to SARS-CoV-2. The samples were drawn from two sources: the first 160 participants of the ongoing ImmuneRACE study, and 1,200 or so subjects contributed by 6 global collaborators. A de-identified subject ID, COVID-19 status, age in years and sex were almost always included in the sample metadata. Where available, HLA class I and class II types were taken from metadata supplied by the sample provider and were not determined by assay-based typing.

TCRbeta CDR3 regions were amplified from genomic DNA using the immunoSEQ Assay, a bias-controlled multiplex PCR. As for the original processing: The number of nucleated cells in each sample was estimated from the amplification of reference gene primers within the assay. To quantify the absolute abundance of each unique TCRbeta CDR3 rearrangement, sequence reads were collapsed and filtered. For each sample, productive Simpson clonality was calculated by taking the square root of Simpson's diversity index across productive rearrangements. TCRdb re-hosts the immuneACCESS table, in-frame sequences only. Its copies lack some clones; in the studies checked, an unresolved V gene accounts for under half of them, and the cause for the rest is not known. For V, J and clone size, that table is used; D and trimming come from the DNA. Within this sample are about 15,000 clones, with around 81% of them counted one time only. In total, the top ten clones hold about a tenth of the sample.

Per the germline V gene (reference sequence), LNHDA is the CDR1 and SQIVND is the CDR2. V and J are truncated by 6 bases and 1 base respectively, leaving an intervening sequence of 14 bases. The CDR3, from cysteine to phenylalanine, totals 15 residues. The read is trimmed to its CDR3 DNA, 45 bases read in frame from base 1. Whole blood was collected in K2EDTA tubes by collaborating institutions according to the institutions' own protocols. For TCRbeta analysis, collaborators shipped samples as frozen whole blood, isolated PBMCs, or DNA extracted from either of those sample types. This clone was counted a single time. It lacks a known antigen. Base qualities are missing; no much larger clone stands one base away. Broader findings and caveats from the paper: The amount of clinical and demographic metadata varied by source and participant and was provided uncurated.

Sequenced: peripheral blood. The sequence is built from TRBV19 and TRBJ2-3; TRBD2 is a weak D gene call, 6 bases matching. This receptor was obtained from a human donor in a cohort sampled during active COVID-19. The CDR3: CASSKTSRGTDTQYF. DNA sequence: TGTGCCAGTAGCAAGACTAGTAGGGGCACAGATACGCAGTATTTT.